This TCR beta chain comes out of a study of blood T cell repertoires in COVID-19. This table comes from immunoSEQ multiplex PCR, and its TCRdb copy is limited to in-frame clones, with some not included. The sample has tens of thousands of clones, about four fifths seen once. Looked up from germline, CDR1 is WNHNN and CDR2 is SYGVQD (reference sequence). V dropped 2 bases and J dropped 5 bases, with 9 bases sitting between them. This CDR3 region has 13 residues. Sequencing was done on a sample of peripheral blood. This receptor was taken from a man between 45 and 60 years old with active COVID-19. The chain carries TRBV10-1 and TRBJ2-5, with D tentatively TRBD2 (5 bases). CDR3 coding DNA: TGCGCCAGCAGTGAGGTACTAGGGGAGACCCAGTACTTC. Protein: CASSEVLGETQYF.